This T cell receptor beta chain was recovered during a study of CD8 T cells in ankylosing spondylitis. The study's findings and limits: A TCR beta motif made of about 8 highly homologous variants seemed typical of ankylosing spondylitis blood.

Germline V gene sequence: CDR1 SEHNR, CDR2 FQNEAQ (reference sequence). The junction had 8 bases not matched to a gene; V was cut back by 5 bases and J by 5 bases. This CDR3 is built from 15 residues. In this sample, this clonotype turned up a few times. Its antigen is unidentified. 5'-RACE, quantitative and with molecular barcodes, yielded the TCR beta libraries. TCRdb redid the calling of the 5' RACE reads with MiXCR, one entry per CDR3 protein. The table has around 480,000 distinct CDR3 sequences, 15% to 20% seen once. This sequence joins TRBV7-9 and TRBJ1-5; 8 bases line up with TRBD1. Sequencing was done on a sample of blood, either unsorted or a sorted T cell fraction (not recorded which). The sequence came from a male donor with ankylosing spondylitis. The CDR3 reads CASSPGQGEDQPQHF. CDR3 DNA: TGTGCCAGCAGCCCAGGACAGGGTGAAGATCAGCCCCAGCATTTT.